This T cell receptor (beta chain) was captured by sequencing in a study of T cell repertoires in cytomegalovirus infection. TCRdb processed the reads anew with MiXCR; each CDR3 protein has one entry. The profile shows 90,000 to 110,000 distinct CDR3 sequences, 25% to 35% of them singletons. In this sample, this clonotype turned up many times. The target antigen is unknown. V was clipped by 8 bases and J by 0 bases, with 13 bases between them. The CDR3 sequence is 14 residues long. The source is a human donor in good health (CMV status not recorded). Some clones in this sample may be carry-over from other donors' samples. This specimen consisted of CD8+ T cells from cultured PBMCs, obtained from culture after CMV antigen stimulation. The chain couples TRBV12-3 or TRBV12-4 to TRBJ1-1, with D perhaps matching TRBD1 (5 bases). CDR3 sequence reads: CASCAGFMNTEAFF. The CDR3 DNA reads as TGTGCCAGCTGCGCAGGGTTCATGAACACTGAAGCTTTCTTT.